This TCR beta chain emerged from a study of blood T cell repertoires in COVID-19. After removal of 1 base from V and 1 base from J, the junction contained 8 bases not matched to a gene. The CDR3 has 17 amino acids. Germline lookup yields CDR1 SGHVS and CDR2 FQNEAQ. Data came from immunoSEQ multiplex PCR; TCRdb stores just in-frame clones and leaves some out. The sample carries under 55,000 clones, about 89% recorded once. The chain uses TRBV7-8 and TRBJ2-5; 8 bases fit TRBD2. The source is a human donor in a cohort sampled during active COVID-19. Sequenced input: peripheral blood. The CDR3 sequence: CASSLGLAGTVQETQYF. The CDR3 DNA is TGTGCCAGCAGCTTAGGGCTAGCGGGCACCGTCCAAGAGACCCAGTACTTC.